A single sample is the source of the 10 T cell receptor beta chains below, sequenced in a study of technical replicates of blood from a handful of donors. Sequencing used immunoSEQ multiplex PCR; TCRdb keeps in-frame clones, though not all of them. The table lists about 75,000 clones, about nine tenths of them singletons. Sequencing was carried out using PBMCs. These receptors all stem from a human donor in good health. Some clones in this sample may be carry-over from other donors' samples.

This chain links TRBV5-1 with TRBJ1-6; a weak D match, TRBD1 (5 bases). The germline CDR1 and CDR2 sequences are SGHRS and YFSETQ. The CDR3 contains 15 residues. V was shortened by 4 bases and J by 6 bases, with 14 bases between the two germline ends. In nucleotides, the CDR3 is TGCGCCAGCAGCCTCCGTCGGAGGGGTAATTCACCCCTCCACTTT. Amino acid sequence: CASSLRRRGNSPLHF. The whole variable domain, filled in from reference TRBV5-1 and TRBJ1-6, reads KAGVTQTPRYLIKTRGQQVTLSCSPISGHRSVSWYQQTPGQGLQFLFEYFSETQRNKGNFPGRFSGRQFSNSRSEMNVSTLELGDSALYLCASSLRRRGNSPLHFGNGTRLTVT.

This clone has just a few counts. The chain links TRBV2 to TRBJ1-5; D perhaps matches TRBD1 (6 bases). With 8 bases removed from V and 2 bases from J, the gap between germline ends came to 13 bases. The length of the CDR3 is 14 residues. Germline V gene data show CDR1 as SNHLY and CDR2 as FYNNEI. CDR3 sequence (DNA): TGTGCCAGCTCGAGGGGGTGGGGCAATCAGCCCCAGCATTTT. Residues: CASSRGWGNQPQHF.

This sequence joins TRBV29-1 and TRBJ2-1; weak D call: TRBD1 (6 bases). Germline V gene lookup returns CDR1 SQVTM and CDR2 ANQGSEA. The V end lost 6 bases, the J end lost 7 bases, and 13 bases lay between the germline ends. CDR3 size: 12 residues. The CDR3 DNA sequence: TGCAGCGTGCCCCTAGGGGGTAATGAGCAGTTCTTC. Its translation: CSVPLGGNEQFF.

The chain employs TRBV15 and TRBJ2-2; 11 bases align to TRBD1. Losses at the gene ends were 5 bases for V and 5 bases for J; bases not matched to a gene: 1. The CDR3 loop spans 14 amino acids. CDR1 is LNHNV, CDR2 YYDKDF, per germline (reference sequence). The CDR3 is CATSGQGATGELFF. The CDR3 bases are TGTGCCACCAGCGGACAGGGGGCGACCGGGGAGCTGTTTTTT.

The genes are TRBV6-5 and TRBJ2-3; D is unclear. Germline CDR1 and CDR2: MNHEY and SVGAGI. This CDR3 comprises 14 residues. V shed 4 bases and J shed 1 base, with 9 bases lying between them. CDR3 coding DNA: TGTGCCAGCAGTTCCCCCCGGGGCACAGATACGCAGTATTTT. Translation: CASSSPRGTDTQYF.

The rearrangement links TRBV18 to TRBJ1-1; TRBD1 matches at 11 bases. The CDR3 is made up of 13 amino acids. Germline CDR1 reads KGHSH; CDR2 reads LQKENI. Germline trimming cut 8 bases from V and 6 bases from J; bases unmatched to any gene: 5. The CDR3 nucleotides read TGTGCCAGCACGGACAGGGGGCGGCCTGAAGCTTTCTTT. Translated: CASTDRGRPEAFF.

The chain carries TRBV5-1 and TRBJ2-7; D unresolved. V shed 0 bases and J shed 5 bases, with 9 bases lying between them. CDR1 is SGHRS and CDR2 is YFSETQ in the germline V gene. The CDR3 sequence is 13 residues long. CDR3 nucleotides: TGCGCCAGCAGCTTGGCCAGGTCTCACGAGCAGTACTTC. This gives the protein CASSLARSHEQYF. The full variable domain, with the rest looked up from reference TRBV5-1 and TRBJ2-7, is KAGVTQTPRYLIKTRGQQVTLSCSPISGHRSVSWYQQTPGQGLQFLFEYFSETQRNKGNFPGRFSGRQFSNSRSEMNVSTLELGDSALYLCASSLARSHEQYFGPGTRLTVT.

The sample holds a few counts of this clone. The chain's CDR3 is CASSQGRVGGNTIYF. The CDR3 coding sequence is TGTGCCAGCAGCCAGGGCAGGGTGGGTGGAAACACCATATATTTT. The gene calls are TRBV6-6 and TRBJ1-3, with D maybe TRBD1 (5 bases). Trimming stripped 6 bases from V and 3 bases from J, with 15 bases between. The CDR3 consists of 15 residues. From germline, CDR1 is MNHNY and CDR2 SVGAGI (reference sequence).

V and J are TRBV5-1 and TRBJ2-1, with D maybe TRBD1 (6 bases). V was shortened by 1 base and J by 3 bases, with 11 bases between the two germline ends. This CDR3 has 15 residues. In germline, CDR1 is SGHRS, CDR2 YFSETQ. The CDR3 protein is CASSLTGYNYNEQFF. DNA for the CDR3: TGCGCCAGCAGCTTGACAGGGTATAACTACAATGAGCAGTTCTTC.

This chain joins TRBV18 and TRBJ1-1; 8 bases fit TRBD1. Trimming cost V 3 bases and J 6 bases; bases outside gene matches: 9. This CDR3 has 15 amino acids. CDR1 and CDR2 (germline): KGHSH, LQKENI. CDR3: CASSPGQGVYSEAFF. CDR3 sequence (DNA): TGTGCCAGCTCACCCGGACAGGGAGTCTACTCTGAAGCTTTCTTT.